The 2 T cell receptor beta chains below were found in one sample sequenced in a study of CD8 T cells in ankylosing spondylitis (dated by TCRdb to 2015 to 2018). Library prep was done by 5' RACE. Sequencing used an Illumina HiSeq 2500. TCRdb trimmed the raw reads at Q25, called clones with MiXCR and kept productive beta chains. Here each entry gathers all rows of one CDR3 protein and keeps the most common genes and DNA. The sample has around 250,000 distinct CDR3 sequences on record, 32% of them singletons. The top ten clonotypes cover around 4.4% of the sample. Material for sequencing was blood, either unsorted or a sorted T cell fraction (not recorded which). The source of these receptors is a male donor with ankylosing spondylitis or in good health (not recorded which).

For the CDR3, the DNA is TGCAGCGTTGAGCCTAGCGGTTGGCAAGAGACCCAGTACTTC. Its translation is CSVEPSGWQETQYF. The chain recombines TRBV29-1 with TRBJ2-5; 7 nucleotides agree with TRBD2. The CDR3 has 14 residues. The germline V gene encodes CDR1 SQVTM and CDR2 ANQGSEA. V lost 3 bases, J lost 2 bases, and 6 bases stayed unmatched.

This sequence joins TRBV28 and TRBJ2-3; a possible D gene is TRBD2 (7 bases). This CDR3 has 15 amino acids. Trimming stripped 1 base from V and 3 bases from J, with 11 bases between. CDR1 is MDHEN, CDR2 SYDVKM, per germline. The CDR3 loop is CASSLSGRGTDTQYF. DNA for the CDR3: TGTGCCAGCAGTTTATCAGGGAGGGGGACAGATACGCAGTATTTT.